The clone carrying this T cell receptor (beta chain) has more than one count but fewer than ten. Its antigen remains unknown. The data were obtained in a study of response to subunit inactivated influenza vaccine. Regarding the study as a whole: New T cells are recruited in small numbers by each seasonal influenza vaccination, according to the authors' suggestion.

Via MiXCR, TCRdb re-called the RT-PCR reads, giving one row per CDR3 protein. The sample lists approximately 700,000 distinct CDR3 sequences; over 11% were seen once. The clonotype was recovered from a man aged 45 to 65 who received an inactivated influenza vaccine. Sample: PBMCs from blood, taken 14 to 15 days before vaccination.

For the CDR3, the DNA is TGTGCCACCAGCAGAGTGGGAGAGACCCAGTACTTC. The encoded protein is CATSRVGETQYF. V and J are TRBV15 and TRBJ2-5; D is unclear. V was shortened by 1 base and J by 4 bases, with 4 bases between the two germline ends. Germline CDR1 is LNHNV and CDR2 is YYDKDF (reference sequence). CDR3 length: 12 amino acids.